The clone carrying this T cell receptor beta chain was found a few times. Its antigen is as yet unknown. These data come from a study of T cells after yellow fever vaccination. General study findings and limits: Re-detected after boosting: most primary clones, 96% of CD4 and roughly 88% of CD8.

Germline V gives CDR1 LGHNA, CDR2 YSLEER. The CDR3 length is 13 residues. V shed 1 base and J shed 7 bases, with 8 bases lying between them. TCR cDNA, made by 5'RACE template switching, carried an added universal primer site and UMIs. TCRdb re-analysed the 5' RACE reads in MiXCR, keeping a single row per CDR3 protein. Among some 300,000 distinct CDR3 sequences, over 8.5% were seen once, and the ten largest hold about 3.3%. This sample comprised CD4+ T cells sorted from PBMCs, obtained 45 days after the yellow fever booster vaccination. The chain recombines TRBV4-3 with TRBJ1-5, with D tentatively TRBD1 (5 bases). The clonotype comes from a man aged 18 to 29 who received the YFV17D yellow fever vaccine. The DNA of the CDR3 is TGCGCCAGCAGCCAAGGCCGGGACCAGCCCCAGCATTTT. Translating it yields CASSQGRDQPQHF.